The next 16 T cell receptor beta chains were all read from a single sample in a study of blood T cell repertoires in COVID-19 (TCRdb year 2020). The receptor library was made with the immunoSEQ multiplex PCR assay. The source is immuneACCESS, and TCRdb retained only in-frame sequences with V and J called. Part of the clones is not carried over; for the studies checked, unresolved V genes explain less than half of this, and the remainder is unexplained. Within this sample are roughly 300,000 clones, with roughly 87% of them counted one time only. Roughly 1% of the sample is held by the ten biggest clonotypes. The sample consisted of PBMCs or T cells enriched from blood (not recorded which). These receptors originate from a woman aged 25 to 39 who had recovered from COVID-19.

The chain has TRBV4-3 and TRBJ1-4; possibly TRBD1 for D (5 bases). Trimming pared 0 bases from V and 3 bases from J, leaving 8 bases between. This CDR3 region has 15 residues. Germline CDR1 and CDR2: LGHNA and YSLEER. Here the CDR3 DNA reads TGCGCCAGCAGCCAAGACAGGGTTGCTAATGAAAAACTGTTTTTT. Translating gives CASSQDRVANEKLFF.

CDR3 sequence (DNA): TGTGCCATCCGAGGTCCCGGACAGGGGATTCAGCCCCAGCATTTT. This codes for CAIRGPGQGIQPQHF. This chain links TRBV10-3 with TRBJ1-5; 9 bases are a match to TRBD1. The V segment lost 8 bases and the J segment 6 bases; nucleotides outside the gene matches: 11. The length of the CDR3 is 15 residues. CDR1 and CDR2 (germline): ENHRY, SYGVKD.

The chain uses TRBV7-4 and TRBJ1-6; 9 positions match TRBD1. The J segment lost 7 bases and the V segment lost 5 bases, leaving 6 bases of the junction unmatched. The CDR3 is made up of 15 amino acids. The germline gives CDR1 SGHVT, CDR2 SQSDAQ. CDR3 protein: CASSARTGENSPLHF. DNA of the CDR3: TGTGCCAGCAGCGCCCGGACAGGGGAGAATTCACCCCTCCACTTT.

With regard to this clone: At the DNA level, this CDR3 is encoded by other sequences in the same sample as well. V usage is TRBV12-3 or TRBV12-4 and J usage is TRBJ1-5, with D unclear. CDR3 length: 13 residues. Deletions cut 1 base from V and 4 bases from J, with 5 bases between. This chain's CDR3 is CASSLVRNQPQHF. In DNA, the CDR3 is TGTGCCAGCAGTTTAGTTCGGAATCAGCCCCAGCATTTT.

J is TRBJ1-1 and V is TRBV7-9; TRBD1 is a possible D gene (6 bases). Between the trimmed V and J ends, which lost 5 bases and 7 bases, there was a span of 17 bases. The germline gives CDR1 SEHNR, CDR2 FQNEAQ (reference sequence). This CDR3 spans 14 amino acids. Here the CDR3 DNA reads TGTGCCAGCAGCCAACAACAGGGCTCCAGTGAAGCTTTCTTT. Its protein product is CASSQQQGSSEAFF.

This chain connects TRBV3-1 (or the pseudogene TRBV3-2) to TRBJ1-2; D gene uncertain. Trimming took 0 bases from V and 10 from J, leaving 6 bases between them. CDR3 size: 11 residues. Germline CDR1 LGHDT, CDR2 YNNKEL (reference sequence). The CDR3, as DNA: TGTGCCAGCAGCCAAGATAAAATCTACACCTTC. Translation gives CASSQDKIYTF.

V gene TRBV28 combines with J gene TRBJ1-5; 9 nucleotides match TRBD1. Losses at the gene ends were 5 bases for V and 9 bases for J; bases not matched to a gene: 5. Per germline, CDR1 MDHEN and CDR2 SYDVKM. This CDR3 region has 13 residues. The DNA for the CDR3 is TGTGCCAGCAGTGCACAGGGGGCTGGGCCCCAGCATTTT. Its translation is CASSAQGAGPQHF.

The chain uses TRBV2 and TRBJ2-7; TRBD1 agrees at 8 bases. Germline V CDR1 and CDR2: SNHLY, FYNNEI. The CDR3 spans 15 residues. Trimming took 8 bases from V and 2 from J; bases not matched to a gene: 11. In nucleotides, the CDR3 is TGTGCCAGCTCCCCCAAGGACAGGGTTACCTACGAGCAGTACTTC. It yields the protein CASSPKDRVTYEQYF.

The V gene is TRBV19, the J gene TRBJ2-4, with 9 positions matching TRBD1. The CDR3 is 13 residues long. V gave up 8 bases and J gave up 2 bases; unmatched junction bases: 1. Germline CDR1 is LNHDA and CDR2 is SQIVND (reference sequence). DNA of the CDR3: TGTGCCAGTGGACAGGGGACCAAAAACATTCAGTACTTC. Translation gives CASGQGTKNIQYF.

The chain employs TRBV7-9 and TRBJ1-2, with D unresolved. With 3 bases removed from V and 5 bases from J, the gap between germline ends came to 10 bases. This CDR3 has 13 residues. In germline, CDR1 is SEHNR, CDR2 FQNEAQ (reference sequence). Here the CDR3 reads CASSFGGEYGYTF. The CDR3 DNA reads as TGTGCCAGCAGCTTCGGCGGGGAATATGGCTACACCTTC.

The rearrangement joins TRBV28 to TRBJ2-7; 7 positions match TRBD1. This CDR3 has 14 amino acids. The germline CDR1 and CDR2 sequences are MDHEN and SYDVKM. The ends lost 7 bases at V and 4 bases at J; junction bases unmatched: 10. CDR3 DNA sequence: TGTGCCAGCATGGGCCAGGGGGTAAAATACGAGCAGTACTTC. It encodes CASMGQGVKYEQYF. Combining the CDR3 with reference TRBV28 and TRBJ2-7 gives the whole variable domain DVKVTQSSRYLVKRTGEKVFLECVQDMDHENMFWYRQDPGLGLRLIYFSYDVKMKEKGDIPEGYSVSREKKERFSLILESASTNQTSMYLCASMGQGVKYEQYFGPGTRLTVT.

This clone was detected only a few times. CDR3 residues: CASSPGQHGELFF. CDR3 sequence (DNA): TGTGCCAGCAGCCCGGGACAGCACGGGGAGCTGTTTTTT. This rearrangement joins TRBV7-9 to TRBJ2-2; 7 bases fit TRBD1. The CDR3 is made up of 13 amino acids. V gave up 5 bases and J gave up 7 bases; unmatched junction bases: 4. Germline V gene sequence: CDR1 SEHNR, CDR2 FQNEAQ (reference sequence).

The chain links TRBV7-2 to TRBJ1-6; D possibly corresponds to TRBD1 (6 bases). The CDR3 is 17 amino acids. Trimming shortened V by 1 base and J by 6 bases, and 16 bases separated the two germline ends. Germline CDR1 SGHTA, CDR2 FQGNSA. CDR3 DNA sequence: TGTGCCAGCAGCTTAGATGTGTGGCAGGGGTTTAATTCACCCCTCCACTTT. This encodes CASSLDVWQGFNSPLHF.

Only one count was recorded for this clone. This chain uses TRBV11-2 with TRBJ2-7; D possibly corresponds to TRBD1 (6 bases). Germline V gene data show CDR1 as SGHAT and CDR2 as FQNNGV. This CDR3 region has 15 residues. V was shortened by 7 bases and J by 2 bases, with 18 bases between the two germline ends. As DNA, the CDR3 is TGTGCCAGCACCTCTCGGGACACGGTAGCCTACGAGCAGTACTTC. This gives the protein CASTSRDTVAYEQYF.

The chain uses TRBV30 and TRBJ2-1; D is unclear. This CDR3 has 14 amino acids. V dropped 7 bases and J dropped 0 bases, with 13 bases sitting between them. CDR1 and CDR2 from the germline V gene are GTSNPN and SVGIG (reference sequence). The CDR3 nucleotides are TGTGCCTCCGCGGAACGGAGCTCCTACAATGAGCAGTTCTTC. Residues: CASAERSSYNEQFF.

The chain combines TRBV24-1 with TRBJ2-6, with 11 bases identical to TRBD1. This CDR3 is built from 17 residues. J lost 0 bases, V lost 7 bases, and 4 bases had no gene match. Germline loops: CDR1 KGHDR, CDR2 SFDVKD. The CDR3 bases are TGTGCCACCAGCGCCGGGACAGGGGGCTCTGGGGCCAACGTCCTGACTTTC. Translated, it gives CATSAGTGGSGANVLTF.